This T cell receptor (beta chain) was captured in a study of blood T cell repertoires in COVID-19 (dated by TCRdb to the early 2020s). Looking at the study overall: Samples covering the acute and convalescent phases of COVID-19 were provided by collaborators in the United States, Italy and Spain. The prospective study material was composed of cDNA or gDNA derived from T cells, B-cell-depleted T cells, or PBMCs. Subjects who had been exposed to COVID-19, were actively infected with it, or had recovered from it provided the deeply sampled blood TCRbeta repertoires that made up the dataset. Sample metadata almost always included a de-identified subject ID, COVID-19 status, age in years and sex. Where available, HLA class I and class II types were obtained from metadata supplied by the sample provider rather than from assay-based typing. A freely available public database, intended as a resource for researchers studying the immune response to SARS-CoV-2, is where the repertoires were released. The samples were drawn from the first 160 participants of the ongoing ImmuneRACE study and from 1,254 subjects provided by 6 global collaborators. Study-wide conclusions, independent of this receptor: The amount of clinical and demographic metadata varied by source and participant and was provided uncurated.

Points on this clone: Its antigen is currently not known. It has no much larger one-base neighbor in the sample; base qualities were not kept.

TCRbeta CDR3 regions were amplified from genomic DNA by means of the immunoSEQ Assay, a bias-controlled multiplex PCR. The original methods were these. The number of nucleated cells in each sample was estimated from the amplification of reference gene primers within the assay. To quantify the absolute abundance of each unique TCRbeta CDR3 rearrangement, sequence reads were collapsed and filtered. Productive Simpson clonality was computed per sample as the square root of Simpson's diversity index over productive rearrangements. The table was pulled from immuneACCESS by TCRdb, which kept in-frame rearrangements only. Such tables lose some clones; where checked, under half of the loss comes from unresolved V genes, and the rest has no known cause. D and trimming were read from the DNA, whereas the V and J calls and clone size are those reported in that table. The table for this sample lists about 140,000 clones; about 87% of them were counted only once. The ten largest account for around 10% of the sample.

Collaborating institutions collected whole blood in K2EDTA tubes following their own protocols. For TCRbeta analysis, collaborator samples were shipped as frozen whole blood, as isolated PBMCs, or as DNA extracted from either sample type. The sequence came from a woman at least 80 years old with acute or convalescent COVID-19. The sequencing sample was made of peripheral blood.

The sequenced DNA is TGTGCCAGCAGCAGGGACAGGGGGATCTATGGCTACACCTTC. Its translation is CASSRDRGIYGYTF. The rearranged segments are TRBV5-5 and TRBJ1-2; 11 junctional bases match TRBD1. The germline V gene (reference sequence) supplies CDR1 SGHKS and CDR2 YYEKEE. The cysteine opens and the phenylalanine closes a CDR3 of 14 amino acids. The sequence is cut down to CDR3 DNA, 42 bases in frame from base 1. The V end gives up 4 bases and the J end 4 bases, leaving 3 bases in the junction not matched to a gene.